This T cell receptor (beta chain) originates from a study of beta chain features in type 1 diabetes. Study-wide points: It was possible that PCR favored shorter templates, equally so in patients and controls. For cells with high TCR expression, cDNA sequencing could yield over-representation.

The germline gives CDR1 SGHRS, CDR2 YFSETQ. This CDR3 region has 15 residues. The junction had 3 bases not matched to a gene; V was cut back by 0 bases and J by 5 bases. Concerning this clone itself: As yet, its antigen is unknown.

Since all of the isolated RNA was reverse transcribed, expressed TCRB transcripts were what got sequenced. The protocol was immunoSEQ multiplex PCR, while the TCRdb copy is restricted to in-frame clones and leaves out a portion. The repertoire consists of some 360,000 clones, with 15% to 20% occurring once and the leading ten covering approximately 0.043%. Every single donor gave one heparinised blood draw, and these averaged around 0.12 L. J is TRBJ2-2 and V is TRBV5-1; TRBD2 aligns across 8 bases. The source is a young woman in good health. The sequenced sample was naive CD4+ T cells from blood. CDR3 DNA: TGCGCCAGCAGCTTGGAGGCGGGGGGAACCGGGGAGCTGTTTTTT. Translated, it gives CASSLEAGGTGELFF.